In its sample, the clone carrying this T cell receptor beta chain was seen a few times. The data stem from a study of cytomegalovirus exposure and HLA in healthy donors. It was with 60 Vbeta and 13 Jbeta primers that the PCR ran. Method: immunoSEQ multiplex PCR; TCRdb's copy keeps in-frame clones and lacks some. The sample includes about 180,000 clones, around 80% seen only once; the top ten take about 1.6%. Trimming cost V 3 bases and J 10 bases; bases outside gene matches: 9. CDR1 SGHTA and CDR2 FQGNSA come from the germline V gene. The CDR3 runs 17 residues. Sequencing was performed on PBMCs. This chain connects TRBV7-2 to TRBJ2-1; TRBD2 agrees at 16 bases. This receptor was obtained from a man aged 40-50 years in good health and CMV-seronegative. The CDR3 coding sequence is TGTGCCAGCAGCTTGGGGACTAGCGGGAGGGCCGGGCGGGAGCAGTTCTTC. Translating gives CASSLGTSGRAGREQFF. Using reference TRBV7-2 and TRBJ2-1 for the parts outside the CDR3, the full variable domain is GAGVSQSPSNKVTEKGKDVELRCDPISGHTALYWYRQSLGQGLEFLIYFQGNSAPDKSGLPSDRFSAERTGGSVSTLTIQRTQQEDSAVYLCASSLGTSGRAGREQFFGPGTRLTVL.